One and the same sample provided the 32 T cell receptor beta chains below, sequenced in a study of tumor-infiltrating lymphocytes in primary liver carcinoma. DNA and RNA were both co-extracted from approximately 20-30 mg of bulk tissue that had not been sorted. Reverse transcription of 450 to 500 ng total RNA with a constant-region primer produced TCR beta cDNA. Slightly modified ARM-PCR, run as three nested multiplex PCR rounds, produced the TCR beta libraries. For roughly 10 cycles apiece, the opening two PCR rounds ran with TRBV1-TRBV30 forward primers and a C-beta reverse primer. TCRdb passed the multiplex PCR reads through MiXCR, listing each CDR3 protein once. The data contain 55,000 to 65,000 distinct CDR3 sequences, about two thirds of them singletons. Sequencing was done on a sample of liver tumor tissue from sampling region 2. Subset defined: tumor region T2, inferior pole. The source of these receptors is a man aged 35 to 55 with primary liver carcinoma and hepatitis B virus infection.

Details on this clonotype: A read error is likely, as this CDR3 ends without the conserved phenylalanine or tryptophan. This rearrangement joins TRBV11-3 to TRBJ2-5; D not certain. This CDR3 is built from 13 residues. CDR1 and CDR2 (germline): SGHNT, YENEEA. CDR3: CASSWRSQETQYS. The CDR3 DNA follows: TGTGCCAGCAGCTGGCGATCCCAAGAGACTCAGTACTCC.

This rearrangement joins TRBV20-1 to TRBJ2-4; D perhaps matches TRBD2 (6 bases). CDR3 length: 13 amino acids. Trimming stripped 3 bases from V and 6 bases from J, with 12 bases between. Looked up from germline, CDR1 is DFQATT and CDR2 is SNEGSKA (reference sequence). The CDR3 DNA follows: TGCAGTGCTAGCATTCGGGGGACAAACATTCAGTACTTC. Its translation: CSASIRGTNIQYF.

To note about this clonotype: No conserved phenylalanine or tryptophan is present at the end of the CDR3, so a read error is the likely explanation. It is unclear where the CDR3 begins or ends on the DNA, so no DNA is shown, and the CDR3 is as TCRdb lists it. V gene TRBV11-3 combines with J gene TRBJ1-5; the table gives TRBD1 as D, unverified against the DNA. Germline V gene sequence: CDR1 SGHNT, CDR2 YENEEA. 15 amino acids form the CDR3, both terminal residues included. This chain's CDR3 is CASSLDLGVAQPHHY.

A word on this clonotype: Since the CDR3 does not end with the conserved phenylalanine or tryptophan, this likely comes from a read error. The V gene is TRBV11-3, the J gene TRBJ2-1, with no clear D. V shed 3 bases and J shed 5 bases, with 11 bases lying between them. The CDR3 extends over 14 amino acids. The germline gives CDR1 SGHNT, CDR2 YENEEA. CDR3 sequence reads: CASSLGVSNNEQFV. The CDR3 DNA is TGTGCCAGCAGCTTGGGCGTCTCGAACAATGAGCAGTTCGTC.

As to this clonotype: Relative to the germline gene, one junction end is altered; a read error may explain this. The chain employs TRBV6-9 and TRBJ2-3; 14 nucleotides agree with TRBD2. This CDR3 comprises 16 residues. Germline CDR1 reads MNHGY; CDR2 reads SVAAGI. The CDR3 protein is CASSRGTSGSTDTQCF. As DNA, the CDR3 is TGTGCCAGCAGCCGAGGGACTAGCGGGAGCACAGATACGCAATGTTTT.

This clonotype has a count of ten or more. This sequence joins TRBV7-9 and TRBJ2-3, with a tentative D call TRBD2 (5 bases). This CDR3 has 14 residues. Trimming took off 6 bases at V and 2 bases at J, with 12 bases between the two ends. CDR1 SEHNR and CDR2 FQNEAQ come from the germline V gene (reference sequence). The CDR3 spells CASSSGLFTDTQYF. CDR3 bases: TGTGCCAGCAGTTCTGGACTTTTCACAGATACGCAGTATTTT. The variable domain in full, with the rest retrieved from reference TRBV7-9 and TRBJ2-3, is DTGVSQNPRHKITKRGQNVTFRCDPISEHNRLYWYRQTLGQGPEFLTYFQNEAQLEKSRLLSDRFSAERPKGSFSTLEIQRTEQGDSAMYLCASSSGLFTDTQYFGPGTRLTVL.

Points on this clonotype: This sequence may be a read error, since a much larger clone differs from it by one base. The chain uses TRBV6-2 or TRBV6-3 and TRBJ1-1; TRBD1 matches 11 bases. This CDR3 is built from 14 residues. Per the germline V gene, CDR1 is MNHEY and CDR2 is SVGEGT. CDR3 sequence reads: CASSWTGGNTEASF. DNA of the CDR3: TGTGCCAGCAGTTGGACAGGGGGCAACACTGAAGCTTCCTTT.

Many counts were recorded for this clonotype. The V gene is TRBV29-1, the J gene TRBJ2-1; D unclear. CDR3 length equals 12 residues. Trimming stripped 0 bases from V and 9 bases from J, with 9 bases between. The V gene's germline CDR1 is SQVTM and CDR2 ANQGSEA. The CDR3 DNA sequence: TGCAGCGTTGAAGAAGAGCGTACTGAGCAGTTCTTC. Amino acids: CSVEEERTEQFF.

As for this clonotype: A read error may be the cause here, since a much bigger clone is one base away. The chain employs TRBV30 and TRBJ1-2; 8 nucleotides line up with TRBD1. V shed 6 bases and J 6 bases; nucleotides not matched to a gene: 15. Germline-derived CDR1 and CDR2 are GTSNPN and SVGIG (reference sequence). The CDR3 covers 15 residues. The CDR3 nucleotides are TGTGCCTGCCCCGGCTGGACAGGGTCGCTGGATGGCTACACCTTC. Residues: CACPGWTGSLDGYTF.

The rearrangement joins TRBV6-5 to TRBJ2-7; D gene ambiguous. V lost 6 bases and J lost 13, with 16 bases in between. Germline CDR1 and CDR2: MNHEY and SVGAGI. This CDR3 contains 11 residues. The CDR3 region is CASRVGYEYYF. DNA of the CDR3: TGTGCCAGCAGGGTTGGATACGAGTATTACTTC.

The chain carries TRBV6-5 and TRBJ2-5; D not certain. Per the germline V gene, CDR1 is MNHEY and CDR2 is SVGAGI. The CDR3 covers 13 residues. CDR3: CLSSYSFGETQYF. CDR3 DNA: TGTCTCAGCAGTTACTCCTTTGGGGAGACCCAGTACTTC.

On this clonotype: This may arise from a read error, as a much more abundant clone is one base away. CDR3: CASRPGLETQCF. The CDR3 region has the DNA TGTGCCAGCAGACCGGGATTAGAGACCCAGTGCTTC. The rearrangement links TRBV6-2 or TRBV6-3 to TRBJ2-5; a weak D match, TRBD2 (5 bases). There are 12 residues in the CDR3. Germline V gene data show CDR1 as MNHEY and CDR2 as SVGEGT.

Comments on this clonotype: The conserved closing phenylalanine or tryptophan is absent in this CDR3, likely reflecting a read error. No DNA is shown, since the ends of the CDR3 on it are uncertain; the CDR3 is the one TCRdb lists. CDR3 sequence: CASRPQREGLDEQFV. The rearrangement uses TRBV11-2 and TRBJ2-1; the D call in the table, TRBD2, was not verified against the DNA. Germline CDR1 reads SGHAT; CDR2 reads FQNNGV. The CDR3 is 15 residues long, ends included.

On this clonotype: This is likely a read error, given that the CDR3 carries no conserved phenylalanine or tryptophan at its end. No DNA is shown, since the ends of the CDR3 on it are uncertain; the CDR3 is the one TCRdb lists. V gene TRBV12-3 or TRBV12-4 combines with J gene TRBJ1-2. The CDR3 extends over 13 residues, inclusive of both ends. The CDR3 spells CASSLVVGYGYTL.

To note about this clonotype: A much larger clone sits a single nucleotide away, making a read error possible. The rearrangement uses TRBV29-1 and TRBJ2-3; D is ambiguous. Germline V gene sequence: CDR1 SQVTM, CDR2 ANQGSEA. The CDR3 has 12 amino acids. V lost 4 bases and J lost 2, with 7 bases in between. DNA for the CDR3: TGCAGCGTTGTTCCTACCACAGATACGCAGTATTTT. It is translated as CSVVPTTDTQYF.

As to this clonotype: One junction end does not reproduce the germline sequence, and a read error may be involved. This chain connects TRBV11-2 to TRBJ1-1; D may be TRBD1 (5 bases). The germline gives CDR1 SGHAT, CDR2 FQNNGV. The CDR3 sequence is 17 residues long. Here the CDR3 reads CVSSLGWGVKEKTEALF. In nucleotides, the CDR3 is TGTGTCAGCAGCTTAGGGTGGGGGGTGAAAGAGAAAACTGAAGCTCTCTTT. Variable domain in full (rest from reference TRBV11-2 and TRBJ1-1): EAGVAQSPRYKIIEKRQSVAFWCNPISGHATLYWYQQILGQGPKLLIQFQNNGVVDDSQLPKDRFSAERLKGVDSTLKIQPAKLEDSAVYLCVSSLGWGVKEKTEALFGQGTRLTVV.

This clonotype was recorded only once. This CDR3 fails to terminate in the conserved phenylalanine or tryptophan, so it likely reflects a read error. This chain links TRBV4-2 with TRBJ2-3; a possible D gene is TRBD2 (5 bases). The germline gives CDR1 LGHNA, CDR2 YNFKEQ. The CDR3 runs 15 residues. The CDR3 region is CTRNELGVGVITQYY. The CDR3 DNA reads as TGTACCAGGAACGAGCTTGGGGTGGGAGTAATTACGCAGTATTAT.

Relative to its sample, this clonotype is medium-sized (0.01 to 0.1%). This chain connects TRBV11-2 to TRBJ1-4; 7 nucleotides line up with TRBD1. In germline, CDR1 is SGHAT, CDR2 FQNNGV. The CDR3 is 15 residues long. Trimming took 3 bases from V and 9 from J; bases not matched to a gene: 10. The chain's CDR3 is CASSFPGTVMKKLFF. The CDR3 nucleotides are TGTGCCAGCAGCTTCCCCGGGACAGTAATGAAAAAACTGTTTTTT. The whole variable domain, filled in from reference TRBV11-2 and TRBJ1-4, reads EAGVAQSPRYKIIEKRQSVAFWCNPISGHATLYWYQQILGQGPKLLIQFQNNGVVDDSQLPKDRFSAERLKGVDSTLKIQPAKLEDSAVYLCASSFPGTVMKKLFFGSGTQLSVL.

As regards this clonotype: This may come from a read error, since a much larger clone is one base off. The CDR3 DNA follows: TGTGCCAGCAGCAACAACACAGATATGCAGTATTTT. It yields the protein CASSNNTDMQYF. V usage is TRBV11-3 and J usage is TRBJ2-3, with D uncertain. The CDR3 has 12 amino acids. The germline V gene has CDR1 SGHNT and CDR2 YENEEA.

This clonotype showed up many times. The chain has TRBV6-2 or TRBV6-3 and TRBJ2-5; 9 bases are a match to TRBD2. The J segment lost 3 bases and the V segment lost 6 bases, leaving 5 bases of the junction unmatched. Germline CDR1 and CDR2: MNHEY and SVGEGT. This CDR3 has 14 residues. The CDR3 DNA reads TGTGCCAGCAGACCGACTAGCGGAAAAGAGACCCAGTACTTC. As protein: CASRPTSGKETQYF.

There are many counts of this clonotype. The chain uses TRBV11-2 and TRBJ2-5; no reliable D call. The germline V gene has CDR1 SGHAT and CDR2 FQNNGV. The germline V and J ends were trimmed by 2 bases and 5 bases, with 15 bases remaining between them. The CDR3 sequence is 15 residues long. CDR3 protein: CASSLTPHDGETQYF. Here the CDR3 DNA reads TGTGCCAGCAGCTTAACCCCCCATGACGGGGAGACCCAGTACTTC. Variable domain in full (rest from reference TRBV11-2 and TRBJ2-5): EAGVAQSPRYKIIEKRQSVAFWCNPISGHATLYWYQQILGQGPKLLIQFQNNGVVDDSQLPKDRFSAERLKGVDSTLKIQPAKLEDSAVYLCASSLTPHDGETQYFGPGTRLLVL.

Note on this clonotype: The germline gene is not matched at one end of the junction; a read error may be the cause. The gene calls are TRBV4-3 and TRBJ2-3, with D unresolved. There are 14 residues in the CDR3. Germline V CDR1 and CDR2: LGHNA, YSLEER. CDR3 nucleotides: TGCGCCAGCAACCAAGATTTATTTACAGATACGCAGTATTTT. Its protein is CASNQDLFTDTQYF.

V usage is TRBV6-5 and J usage is TRBJ2-7; 7 positions agree with TRBD1. CDR3 length: 14 residues. Losses at the gene ends were 8 bases for V and 5 bases for J; bases not matched to a gene: 12. The germline CDR1 and CDR2 sequences are MNHEY and SVGAGI. The CDR3 region is CASPSGTEYDEQYF. CDR3 nucleotide sequence: TGTGCCAGCCCCTCAGGGACAGAGTATGACGAGCAGTACTTC.

Worth noting for this clonotype: Being one base from a much bigger clone, this may be a read error. The chain's CDR3 is CVSSLDGTSYNEQFF. DNA of the CDR3: TGCGTCAGCAGCTTGGATGGGACCTCCTACAATGAGCAGTTCTTC. V and J are TRBV5-1 and TRBJ2-1; D may match TRBD1 or TRBD2 (5 bases each). The CDR3 covers 15 residues. Germline CDR1 is SGHRS and CDR2 is YFSETQ.

This sequence joins TRBV6-2 or TRBV6-3 and TRBJ2-2; D possibly corresponds to TRBD2 (5 bases). V was shortened by 5 bases and J by 7 bases, with 17 bases between the two germline ends. CDR3 length: 15 amino acids. Germline lookup yields CDR1 MNHEY and CDR2 SVGEGT. CDR3 sequence reads: CASSPLVGRDGELFF. In nucleotides, the CDR3 is TGTGCCAGCAGTCCCCTAGTGGGCCGGGACGGGGAGCTGTTTTTT.

Comments on this clonotype: The CDR3 does not end in the conserved phenylalanine or tryptophan, so this is likely a read error. J is TRBJ2-7 and V is TRBV5-1; the match to TRBD1 covers 11 bases. CDR3 size: 15 residues. Germline CDR1 is SGHRS and CDR2 is YFSETQ. This chain's CDR3 is CTSRRGQGVAYEQYS. CDR3 nucleotides: TGCACCAGCAGACGGGGACAGGGGGTTGCCTACGAGCAGTACTCC.

The sample holds a few counts of this clonotype. It may be a read error: a sequence one base away is much more abundant. This CDR3 is missing its conserved last phenylalanine or tryptophan, likely due to a read error. V usage is TRBV11-1 and J usage is TRBJ2-5, with a possible D match to TRBD2 (5 bases). Deletions cut 5 bases from V and 5 bases from J, with 12 bases between. This CDR3 has 13 amino acids. Germline V CDR1 and CDR2: SGHAT, FQDESV (reference sequence). For the CDR3, the DNA is TGTGCCAGCAGCAGTACTAGAGGCGAGACCCAGTACGTC. Its translation is CASSSTRGETQYV.

In regard to this clonotype: A read error may produce the germline difference seen at one junction end. The chain recombines TRBV11-2 with TRBJ2-3; a possible D gene is TRBD2 (6 bases). CDR3 size: 18 residues. CDR1 and CDR2 from the germline V gene are SGHAT and FQNNGV. The CDR3 loop reads CAGSLATSGRKQSDTRYF. CDR3 coding DNA: TGTGCCGGCAGCTTAGCCACTAGTGGGAGGAAACAGTCAGATACGCGGTATTTT.

The chain carries TRBV29-1 and TRBJ2-1; perhaps TRBD1 as D (5 bases). The length of the CDR3 is 15 residues. Trimming cost V 6 bases and J 6 bases, with 21 bases left between them. Germline-derived CDR1 and CDR2 are SQVTM and ANQGSEA. The DNA for the CDR3 is TGCAGCGTCGATCTTTCTAGGGGCAATACCAATGAGCAGTTCTTC. Protein sequence: CSVDLSRGNTNEQFF.

This clonotype is termed medium-sized. The chain combines TRBV11-2 with TRBJ2-1; 7 bases line up with TRBD2. The CDR3 spans 19 residues. Losses at the gene ends were 0 bases for V and 4 bases for J; bases not matched to a gene: 15. Germline V gene data show CDR1 as SGHAT and CDR2 as FQNNGV. Here the CDR3 reads CASSLDGRFSGTLYNEQFF. CDR3 nucleotides: TGTGCCAGCAGCTTAGATGGGCGATTCAGCGGGACCCTTTACAATGAGCAGTTCTTC.

With respect to this clonotype: The junction departs from germline at one end; a sequencing error may be responsible. The genes are TRBV4-3 and TRBJ2-3, with 8 bases identical to TRBD2. Germline lookup yields CDR1 LGHNA and CDR2 YSLEER. This CDR3 comprises 16 residues. CDR3 amino acids: CAISQELAERTDTQYF. In DNA, the CDR3 is TGCGCCATCAGCCAAGAACTAGCGGAGAGGACAGATACGCAGTATTTT.

This clonotype was recorded many times. This chain joins TRBV10-1 and TRBJ2-4; the D gene is possibly TRBD2 (6 bases). The CDR3 runs 14 residues. The V end was cut by 0 bases, the J end by 8 bases, with 11 bases between. CDR1 and CDR2 from the germline V gene are WNHNN and SYGVQD (reference sequence). CDR3 amino acids: CASSESGGGHIQYF. The CDR3 nucleotides read TGCGCCAGCAGTGAGTCGGGGGGAGGCCACATTCAGTACTTC.